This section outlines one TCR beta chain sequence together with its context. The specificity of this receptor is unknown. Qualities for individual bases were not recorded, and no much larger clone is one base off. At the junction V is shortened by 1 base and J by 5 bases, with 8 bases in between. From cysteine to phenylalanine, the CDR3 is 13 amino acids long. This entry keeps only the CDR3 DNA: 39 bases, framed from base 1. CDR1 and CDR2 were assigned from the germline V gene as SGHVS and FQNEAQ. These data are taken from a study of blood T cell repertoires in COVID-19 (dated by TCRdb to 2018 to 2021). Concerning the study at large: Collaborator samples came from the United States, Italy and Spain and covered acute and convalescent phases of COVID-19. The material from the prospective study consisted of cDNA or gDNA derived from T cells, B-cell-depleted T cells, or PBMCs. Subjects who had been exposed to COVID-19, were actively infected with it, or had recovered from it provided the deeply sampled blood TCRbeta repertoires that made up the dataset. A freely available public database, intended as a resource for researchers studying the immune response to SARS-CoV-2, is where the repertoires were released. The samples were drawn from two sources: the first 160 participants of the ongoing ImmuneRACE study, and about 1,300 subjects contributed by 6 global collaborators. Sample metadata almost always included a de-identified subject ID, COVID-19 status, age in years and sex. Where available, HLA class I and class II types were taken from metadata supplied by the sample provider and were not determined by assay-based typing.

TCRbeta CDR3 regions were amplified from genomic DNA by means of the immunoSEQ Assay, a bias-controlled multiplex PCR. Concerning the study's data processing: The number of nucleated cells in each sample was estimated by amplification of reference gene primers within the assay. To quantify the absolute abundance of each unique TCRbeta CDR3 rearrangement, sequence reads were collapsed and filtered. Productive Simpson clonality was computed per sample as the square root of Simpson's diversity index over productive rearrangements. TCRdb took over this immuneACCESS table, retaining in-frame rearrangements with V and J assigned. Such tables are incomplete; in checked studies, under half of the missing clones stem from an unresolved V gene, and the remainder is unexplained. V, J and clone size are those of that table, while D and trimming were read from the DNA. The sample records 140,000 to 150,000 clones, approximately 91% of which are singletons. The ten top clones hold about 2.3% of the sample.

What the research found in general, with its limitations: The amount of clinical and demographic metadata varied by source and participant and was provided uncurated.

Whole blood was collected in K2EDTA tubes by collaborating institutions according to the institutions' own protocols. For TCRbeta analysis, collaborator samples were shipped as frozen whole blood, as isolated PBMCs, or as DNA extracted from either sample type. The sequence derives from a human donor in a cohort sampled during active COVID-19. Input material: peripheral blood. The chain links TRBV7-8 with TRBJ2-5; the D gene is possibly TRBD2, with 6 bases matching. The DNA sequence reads TGTGCCAGCAGCTTAGGCGGGATCGAGACCCAGTACTTC. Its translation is CASSLGGIETQYF.